This passage covers 9 T cell receptor beta chains from one sample sequenced in a study of blood T cell repertoires in COVID-19. Data came from immunoSEQ multiplex PCR; TCRdb stores just in-frame clones and leaves some out. The data show some 53,000 clones, approximately 89% seen once. The sample was peripheral blood. Receptors were obtained from a man aged 55 to 70 with active COVID-19.

This chain connects TRBV7-2 to TRBJ2-2, with 10 positions matching TRBD2. J was trimmed by 4 bases and V by 5 bases; bases with no gene match: 7. Per the germline V gene, CDR1 is SGHTA and CDR2 is FQGNSA. The CDR3 contains 16 residues. The chain's CDR3 is CASSNRAGGSTGELFF. CDR3 nucleotides: TGTGCCAGCAGCAATAGAGCGGGAGGGAGCACCGGGGAGCTGTTTTTT.

V usage is TRBV7-9 and J usage is TRBJ2-3, with D tentatively TRBD2 (7 bases). CDR3 length: 13 residues. The ends were cut back, 5 bases at V and 6 bases at J, with 12 bases in the middle. The germline V gene encodes CDR1 SEHNR and CDR2 FQNEAQ (reference sequence). CDR3 in DNA: TGTGCCAGCAGCCCTAGGGGGGGTGATACGCAGTATTTT. Translated, it gives CASSPRGGDTQYF.

The chain links TRBV6-5 to TRBJ1-6; D remains ambiguous. Trimming cost V 5 bases and J 7 bases, with 12 bases left between them. Germline values: CDR1 MNHEY, CDR2 SVGAGI. CDR3 size: 14 residues. The CDR3 protein is CASSQVTQNSPLHF. CDR3 nucleotide sequence: TGTGCCAGCAGTCAGGTTACCCAAAATTCACCCCTCCACTTT.

The count of this clone is one. This chain connects TRBV9 to TRBJ2-5; 8 nucleotides align to TRBD2. CDR3 length equals 18 residues. Looked up from germline, CDR1 is SGDLS and CDR2 is YYNGEE. With V trimmed by 1 base and J by 4 bases, 15 bases remained unmatched. CDR3 coding DNA: TGTGCCAGCAGCGTATCCTCCAGCGGGAGTATCTCGGGAGAGACCCAGTACTTC. Amino acids: CASSVSSSGSISGETQYF.

The chain is built from TRBV3-1 (or the pseudogene TRBV3-2) and TRBJ1-2, with D tentatively TRBD1 (5 bases). The germline V gene encodes CDR1 LGHDT and CDR2 YNNKEL (reference sequence). The CDR3 is 13 residues long. V dropped 3 bases and J dropped 8 bases, with 13 bases sitting between them. Here the CDR3 DNA reads TGTGCCAGCAGCCAGACTCAACAGGTCGGCTACACCTTC. Translation: CASSQTQQVGYTF.

This sequence joins TRBV7-3 and TRBJ2-1; 7 positions match TRBD2. This CDR3 spans 16 amino acids. The junction had 4 bases not matched to a gene; V was cut back by 1 base and J by 1 base. Germline V lookup: CDR1 SGHTA, CDR2 FQGTGA. CDR3 sequence reads: CASSLMSGVSYNEQFF. CDR3 sequence (DNA): TGTGCCAGCAGCTTAATGAGCGGGGTGTCCTACAATGAGCAGTTCTTC.

This clone was seen more than once but under ten times. The rearrangement links TRBV28 to TRBJ1-6; weak D call: TRBD1 (6 bases). Looked up from germline, CDR1 is MDHEN and CDR2 is SYDVKM. Trimming took off 7 bases at V and 3 bases at J, with 10 bases between the two ends. The CDR3 has 14 amino acids. The CDR3 protein is CASIARGYNSPLHF. The CDR3 region has the DNA TGTGCCAGCATCGCCAGGGGCTATAATTCACCCCTCCACTTT.

The chain is built from TRBV20-1 and TRBJ2-7; TRBD2 is a possible D gene (5 bases). Deletions cut 3 bases from V and 4 bases from J, with 16 bases between. Germline CDR1 reads DFQATT; CDR2 reads SNEGSKA (reference sequence). The CDR3 is made up of 14 amino acids. The CDR3 here is CSASWSSRWYEQYF. CDR3 nucleotide sequence: TGCAGTGCTAGTTGGTCTAGCCGGTGGTACGAGCAGTACTTC.

This chain connects TRBV28 to TRBJ1-3; D remains unclear. CDR1 and CDR2 (germline): MDHEN, SYDVKM. This CDR3 is 16 amino acids long. Trimming removed 4 bases from V and 4 bases from J, with 17 bases in between. In DNA, the CDR3 is TGTGCCAGCAGTTCGCTCGAATTAATGAGGGGAAACACCATATATTTT. Translating it yields CASSSLELMRGNTIYF.